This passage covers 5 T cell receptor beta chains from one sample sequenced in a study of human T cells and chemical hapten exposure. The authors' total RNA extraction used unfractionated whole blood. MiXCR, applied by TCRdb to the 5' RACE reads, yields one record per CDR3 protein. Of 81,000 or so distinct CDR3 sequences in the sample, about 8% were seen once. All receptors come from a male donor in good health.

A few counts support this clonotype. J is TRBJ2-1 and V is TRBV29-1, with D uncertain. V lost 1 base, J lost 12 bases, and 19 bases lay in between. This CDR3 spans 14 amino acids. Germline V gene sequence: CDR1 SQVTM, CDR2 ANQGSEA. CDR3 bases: TGCAGCGTTGAAGGCCTAACATCCGTCTTGCCGCAGTTCTTC. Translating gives CSVEGLTSVLPQFF.

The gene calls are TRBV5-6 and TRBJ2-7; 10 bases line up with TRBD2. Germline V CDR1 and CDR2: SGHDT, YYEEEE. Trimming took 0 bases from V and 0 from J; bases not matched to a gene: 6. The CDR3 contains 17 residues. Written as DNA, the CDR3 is TGTGCCAGCAGCTTGGCCCTGGGACTAGCGCACTCCTACGAGCAGTACTTC. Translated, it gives CASSLALGLAHSYEQYF.

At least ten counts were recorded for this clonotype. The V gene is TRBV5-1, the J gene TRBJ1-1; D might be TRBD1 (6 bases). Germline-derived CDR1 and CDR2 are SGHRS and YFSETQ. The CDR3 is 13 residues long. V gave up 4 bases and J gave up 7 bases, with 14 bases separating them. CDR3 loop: CASSPGGGFEAFF. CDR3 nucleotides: TGCGCCAGCAGCCCCGGGGGCGGGTTTGAAGCTTTCTTT.

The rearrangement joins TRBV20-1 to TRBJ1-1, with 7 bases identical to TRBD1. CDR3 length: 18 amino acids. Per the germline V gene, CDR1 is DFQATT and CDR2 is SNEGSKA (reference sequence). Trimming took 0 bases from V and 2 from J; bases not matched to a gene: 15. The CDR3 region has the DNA TGCAGTGCTAGAGATCCCTCAGGGGGAATTGGAAGAAACACTGAAGCTTTCTTT. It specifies CSARDPSGGIGRNTEAFF.

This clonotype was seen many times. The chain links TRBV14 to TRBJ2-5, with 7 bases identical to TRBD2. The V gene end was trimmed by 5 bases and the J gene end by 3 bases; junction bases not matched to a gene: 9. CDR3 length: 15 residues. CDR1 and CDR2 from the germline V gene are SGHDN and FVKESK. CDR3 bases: TGTGCCAGCAGCTCGTCTAGCGGTCCGGAAGAGACCCAGTACTTC. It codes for CASSSSSGPEETQYF.